The rows below give T cell receptor beta chains drawn from one sample of a study of beta chain features in type 1 diabetes. This table comes from immunoSEQ multiplex PCR, and its TCRdb copy is limited to in-frame clones, with some not included. Of 450,000 or so clones in the sample, over 10% are singletons; the top ten hold about 0.045%. The sequencing input was naive CD4+ T cells from blood. Receptors originate from a young woman in good health. CDR3s include the opening cysteine and the closing phenylalanine or tryptophan. Each record gives: clone size, J gene, D gene, V gene, CDR3 DNA, CDR3 protein. A D gene is named only where the DNA matches it firmly. Where a row states a size, it is once, few, many or the class of an expanded clone; other rows omit it.

size: few; J: TRBJ2-5; D: -; V: TRBV5-1; DNA: TGCGCCAGCAGCTTGGGTGAGGAGACCCAGTACTTC; CDR3: CASSLGEETQYF
size: few; J: TRBJ2-7; D: -; V: TRBV7-9; DNA: TGTGCCAGCAGCGCGACCCCGGGACAACAAAGCGAGCAGTACTTC; CDR3: CASSATPGQQSEQYF
size: -; J: TRBJ1-3; D: -; V: TRBV2; DNA: TGTGCCAGCAGTGAAGGTTTGAAGGGAAACACCATATATTTT; CDR3: CASSEGLKGNTIYF
size: -; J: TRBJ2-1; D: TRBD1; V: TRBV7-3; DNA: TGTGCCAGCAGCCTGGACAGGGTAAGCAATGAGCAGTTCTTC; CDR3: CASSLDRVSNEQFF
size: -; J: TRBJ1-5; D: TRBD1; V: TRBV9; DNA: TGTGCCAGCATGGGGGACCGGGACAGGGGCTTTGATGGCAATCAGCCCCAGCATTTT; CDR3: CASMGDRDRGFDGNQPQHF
size: -; J: TRBJ2-7; D: TRBD1; V: TRBV29-1; DNA: TGCAGCGTTGAAGGGAGTCAGGGGGCGTCCTACGAGCAGTACTTC; CDR3: CSVEGSQGASYEQYF
size: few; J: TRBJ2-6; D: -; V: TRBV7-9; DNA: TGTGCCAGCAGCCGGGGACGCCCCAGAGGCTCTGGGGCCAACGTCCTGACTTTC; CDR3: CASSRGRPRGSGANVLTF
size: once; J: TRBJ1-2; D: -; V: TRBV7-9; DNA: TGTGCCAGCAGACCAAACCCCGGGGCCGGCAAGAGCGTCTATGGCTACACCTTC; CDR3: CASRPNPGAGKSVYGYTF
size: once; J: TRBJ2-2; D: -; V: TRBV9; DNA: TGTGCCAGCAGCCCAGGGACGGGGGCGAACACCGGGGAGCTGTTTTTT; CDR3: CASSPGTGANTGELFF
size: few; J: TRBJ2-1; D: TRBD1; V: TRBV15; DNA: TGTGCCACCAGCAGAGCCCAGGGGGCAGAGCAGTTCTTC; CDR3: CATSRAQGAEQFF
size: few; J: TRBJ1-1; D: -; V: TRBV5-1; DNA: TGCGCCAGCAGCTTGGAGGGGTCCGGCACTGAAGCTTTCTTT; CDR3: CASSLEGSGTEAFF
size: few; J: TRBJ2-6; D: TRBD2; V: TRBV2; DNA: TGTGCCAGCAAGCGGGGAGACTCTGGGGCCAACGTCCTGACTTTC; CDR3: CASKRGDSGANVLTF
size: -; J: TRBJ2-1; D: -; V: TRBV5-1; DNA: TGCGCCAGCAGCGTCCAGGGCGCATCTTCTCTCGACAATGAGCAGTTCTTC; CDR3: CASSVQGASSLDNEQFF
size: -; J: TRBJ1-1; D: -; V: TRBV29-1; DNA: TGCAGCGTCGCAGGGGTAGGAGTAACTGAAGCTTTCTTT; CDR3: CSVAGVGVTEAFF
size: few; J: TRBJ2-3; D: TRBD1; V: TRBV11-3; DNA: TGTGCCAGCAGCTTTATGCAGGGGGCGCCGGCAGATACGCAGTATTTT; CDR3: CASSFMQGAPADTQYF
size: -; J: TRBJ1-5; D: -; V: TRBV19; DNA: TGTGCCAGTAGGGGCACGGGACCTAGATTTGCCCAGCATTTT; CDR3: CASRGTGPRFAQHF
size: -; J: TRBJ2-7; D: -; V: TRBV30; DNA: TGTGCCTGGAGTGCGACAGAGCGTTACGAGCAGTACTTC; CDR3: CAWSATERYEQYF
size: few; J: TRBJ1-2; D: -; V: TRBV30; DNA: TGTGCCTGGTCCTCTGGCGACGGGAAGAACTATGGCTACACCTTC; CDR3: CAWSSGDGKNYGYTF
size: -; J: TRBJ1-1; D: -; V: TRBV5-4; DNA: TGTGCCAGCAGACTCAATCAGGGAATCGGGACTGAAGCTTTCTTT; CDR3: CASRLNQGIGTEAFF
size: few; J: TRBJ1-6; D: -; V: TRBV2; DNA: TGTGCCAGCATGGAGGGGGTTCTGTATAATTCACCCCTCCACTTT; CDR3: CASMEGVLYNSPLHF
size: -; J: TRBJ2-5; D: TRBD2; V: TRBV7-7; DNA: TGTGCTAGCAGCTTCTCTCCGGCGGGAGTTGGGGAGACCCAGTACTTC; CDR3: CASSFSPAGVGETQYF
size: few; J: TRBJ2-6; D: -; V: TRBV7-2; DNA: TGTGCCAGCAGCTTAACGAGGTTTGGGGCCAACGTCCTGACTTTC; CDR3: CASSLTRFGANVLTF
size: few; J: TRBJ2-3; D: TRBD2; V: TRBV9; DNA: TGTGCCAGCAGCGCTCGAGCGGGAGGGCTAGATACGCAGTATTTT; CDR3: CASSARAGGLDTQYF
size: -; J: TRBJ2-1; D: TRBD1; V: TRBV6-5; DNA: TGTGCCAGCAGTTACGAGGGGGCCGCCTACAATGAGCAGTTCTTC; CDR3: CASSYEGAAYNEQFF
size: -; J: TRBJ1-4; D: -; V: TRBV7-9; DNA: TGTGCCAGCAGCTTAGGTCGGCAGCGAGATACAACTAATGAAAAACTGTTTTTT; CDR3: CASSLGRQRDTTNEKLFF
size: -; J: TRBJ2-5; D: TRBD2; V: TRBV7-8; DNA: TGTGCCAGCAGCCCGCCCGGACTAGCGTCGGAGACCCAGTACTTC; CDR3: CASSPPGLASETQYF
size: -; J: TRBJ2-3; D: -; V: TRBV5-1; DNA: TGCGCCAGCAGCTCGCGTTGGGAGGATACAGATACGCAGTATTTT; CDR3: CASSSRWEDTDTQYF
size: few; J: TRBJ2-7; D: TRBD2; V: TRBV6-5; DNA: TGTGCCAGCAGTTCTAGCGGGCCGAGCTACGAGCAGTACTTC; CDR3: CASSSSGPSYEQYF
size: few; J: TRBJ1-1; D: -; V: TRBV10-3; DNA: TGTGCCATCAGGAGGGACGGTGAAGCTTTCTTT; CDR3: CAIRRDGEAFF
size: -; J: TRBJ2-2; D: -; V: TRBV2; DNA: TGTGCCAGCAGTGGGACGGCGGCGAACACCGGGGAGCTGTTTTTT; CDR3: CASSGTAANTGELFF
size: -; J: TRBJ2-3; D: -; V: TRBV4-3; DNA: TGCGCCAGCAGCCGGAGAGGACGGTCTAGCACAGATACGCAGTATTTT; CDR3: CASSRRGRSSTDTQYF
size: -; J: TRBJ2-2; D: -; V: TRBV15; DNA: TGTGCCACCAGCAGACAGGTAGCGGACACCGGGGAGCTGTTTTTT; CDR3: CATSRQVADTGELFF
size: few; J: TRBJ2-1; D: TRBD2; V: TRBV20-1; DNA: TGCAGTGCTGCGGGAGCCGGTGAGCAGTTCTTC; CDR3: CSAAGAGEQFF
size: few; J: TRBJ1-6; D: -; V: TRBV29-1; DNA: TGCAGCGCTCGACAGTCGGGTAATTCACCCCTCCACTTT; CDR3: CSARQSGNSPLHF
size: few; J: TRBJ1-3; D: TRBD1; V: TRBV7-2; DNA: TGTGCCAGCAGCTTAGTGTGGGACAGGGACCTCTCTGGAAACACCATATATTTT; CDR3: CASSLVWDRDLSGNTIYF
size: -; J: TRBJ2-6; D: -; V: TRBV28; DNA: TGTGCCAGCATCGGGGCCAACGTCCTGACTTTC; CDR3: CASIGANVLTF
size: -; J: TRBJ2-4; D: -; V: TRBV28; DNA: TGTGCCAGCAGCCCCCAGGTTAACATTCAGTACTTC; CDR3: CASSPQVNIQYF
size: few; J: TRBJ1-4; D: TRBD1; V: TRBV7-9; DNA: TGTGCCAGCAGCCGACAGGGAATAAGCGAAAAACTGTTTTTT; CDR3: CASSRQGISEKLFF
size: -; J: TRBJ2-3; D: -; V: TRBV29-1; DNA: TGCAGCGTCCTGTCGGGGCTTAGCACAGATGCGCAGTATTTT; CDR3: CSVLSGLSTDAQYF
size: -; J: TRBJ2-3; D: -; V: TRBV4-3; DNA: TGCGCCAGCAGCCAGGAGGGACTCCTGATGACAGATACGCAGTATTTT; CDR3: CASSQEGLLMTDTQYF
size: -; J: TRBJ2-1; D: -; V: TRBV5-1; DNA: TGCGCCAGCAGCTTGAAGACAGGGAGCGGGAACAATGAGCAGTTCTTC; CDR3: CASSLKTGSGNNEQFF
size: -; J: TRBJ1-6; D: -; V: TRBV20-1; DNA: TGCAGTGCTAGAGGAAGACCTTTGGTCCACTTT; CDR3: CSARGRPLVHF
size: -; J: TRBJ2-3; D: -; V: TRBV10-3; DNA: TGTGCCATCGGTCGCTCGGACCCCACAGATACGCAGTATTTT; CDR3: CAIGRSDPTDTQYF
size: -; J: TRBJ2-4; D: -; V: TRBV27; DNA: TGTGCCAGCAGTTTATCGTGGTTTCTAGCCAAAAACATTCAGTACTTC; CDR3: CASSLSWFLAKNIQYF
size: -; J: TRBJ2-5; D: -; V: TRBV18; DNA: TGTGCCAGCTCACCACCGGTTCTGGGGAAATTGGACTTC; CDR3: CASSPPVLGKLDF
size: -; J: TRBJ1-2; D: TRBD1; V: TRBV27; DNA: TGTGCCAGCAGTTTCAGGACAGGGAACTATGGCTACACCTTC; CDR3: CASSFRTGNYGYTF
size: -; J: TRBJ2-5; D: -; V: TRBV7-7; DNA: TGTGCCAGCGCCCGGGATGGGGGGGCGATTGAGACCCAGTACTTC; CDR3: CASARDGGAIETQYF